This T cell receptor (beta chain) was documented in a study of T cell repertoires in cytomegalovirus infection. This clonotype was observed a handful of times. Its antigen is still unknown. TCRdb re-called the reads through MiXCR, storing one row per CDR3 protein. The table lists hundreds of thousands of distinct CDR3 sequences, about 33% of them singletons, with approximately 18% in the top ten. This sample comprised cultured PBMCs, obtained from culture after CMV antigen stimulation. This receptor was obtained from a human donor in good health (CMV status not recorded). Some clones in this sample may be carry-over from other donors' samples.

The CDR3 nucleotides are TGTGCCAGCAGCTTACTCGCGGTGTCCTACAATGAGCAGTTCTTC. Translating it yields CASSLLAVSYNEQFF. The V and J genes are TRBV7-2 and TRBJ2-1; D is undetermined. CDR3 length equals 15 residues. Trimming left V 2 bases short and J 1 base short, with 9 bases between. Germline lookup yields CDR1 SGHTA and CDR2 FQGNSA.